This T cell receptor beta chain was profiled in a study of radiotherapy plus CTLA-4 blockade in lung cancer (dated by TCRdb to the late 2010s). The study in broad terms: Objective responses occurred in roughly 19% of enrolled patients, and approximately 34% achieved disease control.

The method behind the library was the immunoSEQ multiplex PCR assay. TCRdb re-hosts the immuneACCESS table, in-frame sequences only. Its copies lack some clones; in the studies checked, an unresolved V gene accounts for under half of them, and the cause for the rest is not known. This sample holds 45,000 to 55,000 clones; approximately 85% were observed only once. The top ten constitute 3% to 4% of the sample. Worth noting for this clone: Its antigen remains unidentified. No per-base quality is available; no much larger clone lies one base away.

The CDR3, cysteine through phenylalanine, is 14 amino acids long. Only the CDR3 DNA stays, 42 bases, in frame from base 1. V is reduced by 0 bases and J by 3 bases, leaving a spacing of 9 bases between them. The germline V gene sets CDR1 to LGHNA and CDR2 to YNFKEQ. Focal radiation therapy combined with CTLA-4 blockade (ipilimumab) was tested in patients with chemo-refractory metastatic non-small-cell lung cancer. Summary of the overall study and its limitations: After treatment with radiotherapy and ipilimumab, TCR clones that originated in tumors expanded in peripheral blood. Early dynamic changes in blood T cell clones, together with increased serum interferon-beta after radiation, were reported as the strongest predictors of response.

This sequence uses TRBV4-2 and TRBJ2-7; the best D guess is TRBD2, with 5 bases matching. The sequences come from peripheral blood, collected from a patient treated with radiotherapy plus ipilimumab. The clonotype comes from a human donor with non-small cell lung cancer who had stable disease on radiotherapy plus ipilimumab. The CDR3 amino acid sequence is: CASSQDQAGYEQYF. The DNA sequence follows: TGTGCCAGCAGCCAAGATCAGGCGGGCTACGAGCAGTACTTC.